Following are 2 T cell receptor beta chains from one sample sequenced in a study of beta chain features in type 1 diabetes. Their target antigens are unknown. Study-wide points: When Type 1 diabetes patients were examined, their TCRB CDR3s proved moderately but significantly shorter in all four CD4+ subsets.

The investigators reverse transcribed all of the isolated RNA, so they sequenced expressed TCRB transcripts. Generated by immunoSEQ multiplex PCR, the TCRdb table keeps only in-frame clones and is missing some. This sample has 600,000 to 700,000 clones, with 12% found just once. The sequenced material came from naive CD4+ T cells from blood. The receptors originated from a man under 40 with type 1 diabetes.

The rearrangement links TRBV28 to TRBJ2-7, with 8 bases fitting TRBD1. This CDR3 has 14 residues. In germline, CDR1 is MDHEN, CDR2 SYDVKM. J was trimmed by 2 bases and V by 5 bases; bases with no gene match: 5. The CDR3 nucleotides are TGTGCCAGCAGTCAAGACAGGGGCCCCTACGAGCAGTACTTC. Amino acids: CASSQDRGPYEQYF.

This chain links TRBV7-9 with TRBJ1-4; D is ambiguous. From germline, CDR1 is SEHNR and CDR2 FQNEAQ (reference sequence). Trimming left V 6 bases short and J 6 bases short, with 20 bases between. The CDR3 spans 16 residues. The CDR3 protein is CASRRSGRQRHEKLFF. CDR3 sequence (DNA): TGTGCCAGCAGACGGAGCGGGAGGCAGCGGCATGAAAAACTGTTTTTT.